The T cell receptor (beta chain) described here comes from a study of T cell clonality in common variable immunodeficiency. General study results and limits: Shared TCRbeta clones were fewer between CVID subjects than controls. Authors noted CVID clonality's cause needs subpopulation repertoire sequencing.

Donors gave roughly 4.5 to 8.5 ml heparinized peripheral whole blood. The method was immunoSEQ multiplex PCR; TCRdb's version includes in-frame clones alone and lacks a portion of them. Observed in the sample are 30,000 or so clones, none of them singletons. This CDR3 contains 14 residues. The junction had 6 bases not matched to a gene; V was cut back by 6 bases and J by 7 bases. The V gene's germline CDR1 is SNHLY and CDR2 FYNNEI. This clone came up many times. Its antigen is unidentified. The read finishes 3 residues shy of the CDR3 end, and the germline J gene is used to complete it. Material for sequencing was peripheral blood mononuclear cells. This TCR was sampled from a person aged 18 to 75 in good health. V gene TRBV2 combines with J gene TRBJ1-4; TRBD1 matches at 9 bases. The CDR3 reads CASRGGTGIEKLFF. Partial CDR3 DNA: TGTGCCAGCAGGGGCGGGACAGGGATTGAAAAA.